Listed below are T cell receptor beta chains from one sample, sequenced in a study of siplizumab effects on memory and regulatory T cells. Assay used: immunoSEQ multiplex PCR; TCRdb lists only in-frame clones, some missing. The sample shows tens of thousands of clones, roughly 94% of them seen only once. Sequences were obtained from non-Treg CD4+ T cells sorted from blood. Receptors were obtained from a human donor in good health. CDR3s include the opening cysteine and the closing phenylalanine or tryptophan. D genes are given only for firm matches. The size of a clone is reported for some rows only, either as once, few or many, or as a class for expanded clones.

TRBV7-9,NA,once,TRBJ2-6,TGTGCCAGCAGACCACAGGAAAGGGCCAACGTCCTGACTTTC,CASRPQERANVLTF
TRBV10-3,TRBD2,NA,TRBJ2-3,TGTGCCCCCCAGGGAGGGACTAGCGGGAGGGAATACACAGATACGCAGTATTTT,CAPQGGTSGREYTDTQYF
TRBV11-3,TRBD2,NA,TRBJ2-7,TGTGCCAGCAGCTTAATGCGATGGGAGGGTCTCCCCTACGAGCAGTACTTC,CASSLMRWEGLPYEQYF
TRBV5-1,NA,NA,TRBJ2-5,TGCGCCAGCAGCTTCGGGGACCAAAGGGAGACCCAGTACTTC,CASSFGDQRETQYF
TRBV11-3,NA,NA,TRBJ2-3,TGTGCCAGCAGCTTAGATCAGGGAGGTACGCAGTATTTT,CASSLDQGGTQYF
TRBV28,NA,NA,TRBJ1-2,TGTGCCAGCAGTCCCCCCGCTGGGTATGGCTACACCTTC,CASSPPAGYGYTF
TRBV18,NA,NA,TRBJ2-7,TGTGCCAGCTCACCCCGAATGTCCGAGCAGTACTTC,CASSPRMSEQYF
TRBV29-1,TRBD2,NA,TRBJ2-5,TGCAGCGTTCGACTAGCGGAAGAGACCCAGTACTTC,CSVRLAEETQYF
TRBV7-3,NA,few,TRBJ2-2,TGTGCCAGCAGCTTAACGGGGATGCGGACCGGGGAGCTGTTTTTT,CASSLTGMRTGELFF
TRBV19,NA,NA,TRBJ1-5,TGTGCCAGTACTCCCCAACAGGGAGATAGCAATCAGCCCCAGCATTTT,CASTPQQGDSNQPQHF
TRBV7-9,NA,NA,TRBJ2-7,TGTGCCAGCAGCTCAATTCGGGACAACGCCTACGAGCAGTACTTC,CASSSIRDNAYEQYF
TRBV19,TRBD1,NA,TRBJ1-2,TGTGCCAGTAGTCCGAGACAGGGACGGAACTATGGCTACACCTTC,CASSPRQGRNYGYTF
TRBV27,TRBD1,NA,TRBJ1-6,TGTGCCAGCAGGCCCAGGGGGCGAAACTATAATTCACCCCTCCACTTT,CASRPRGRNYNSPLHF
TRBV5-1,NA,NA,TRBJ1-2,TGCGCCAGCAGCCCTGACCGGTCTAATGGCTACACCTTC,CASSPDRSNGYTF
TRBV2,NA,NA,TRBJ2-1,TGTGCCAGCAGTGAAGGGACACCTCTAGAGTTCTTC,CASSEGTPLEFF
TRBV9,NA,NA,TRBJ2-7,TGTGCCAGCAGCCCCGAAGTTGGGGAGCAGTACTTC,CASSPEVGEQYF
TRBV30,NA,few,TRBJ1-2,TGTGCCTGGAGGACCTGGGGGAGCAGTCCAAATGGCTACACCTTC,CAWRTWGSSPNGYTF
TRBV4-2,NA,NA,TRBJ2-7,TGTGCCAGCAGCCTTGGTGGGACGACCCCCCACGAGCAGTACTTC,CASSLGGTTPHEQYF
TRBV2,TRBD1,NA,TRBJ1-5,TGTGCCAGCAGCTATCGACAGGGAGGCAATCAGCCCCAGCATTTT,CASSYRQGGNQPQHF
TRBV9,NA,NA,TRBJ1-5,TGTGCCAGCAGCGTAGCCGACAGGCAGCCCCAGCATTTT,CASSVADRQPQHF
TRBV4-1,TRBD2,NA,TRBJ2-1,TGCGCCAGCAGCCAAGTTAGGTCTAGCGGGAATCTCTACAATGAGCAGTTCTTC,CASSQVRSSGNLYNEQFF
TRBV10-3,TRBD1,NA,TRBJ1-1,TGTGCCATCAGAAGCACCGGGACAGGGCGAACTGAAGCTTTCTTT,CAIRSTGTGRTEAFF
TRBV29-1,TRBD1,NA,TRBJ1-2,TGCAGCGTGGGACAGGGTACTAACTATGGCTACACCTTC,CSVGQGTNYGYTF
TRBV5-1,NA,NA,TRBJ1-6,TGCGCCAGCACCCCCCGGGGGGGATATAATTCACCCCTCCACTTT,CASTPRGGYNSPLHF
TRBV7-9,NA,NA,TRBJ1-2,TGTGCCAGCAGCGGGATCGGCAGGGAGAGCGGCTACACCTTC,CASSGIGRESGYTF
TRBV27,NA,NA,TRBJ1-6,TGTGCCAGCAGTTCGACCGCCCGGGGGCTAAGGGGCAATTCACCCCTCCACTTT,CASSSTARGLRGNSPLHF
TRBV29-1,NA,NA,TRBJ2-7,TGCAGCGTTGATACCGGACAAACCTACGAGCAGTACTTC,CSVDTGQTYEQYF
TRBV18,NA,NA,TRBJ2-3,TGTGCCAGCTCACCGGAAGGCCCTGGTACGCAGTATTTT,CASSPEGPGTQYF
TRBV25-1,TRBD1,NA,TRBJ2-3,TGTGCCAGCAGTGAAATCTTGGGACAGGGGATAGATACGCAGTATTTT,CASSEILGQGIDTQYF
TRBV6-6,NA,NA,TRBJ2-2,TGTGCCAGCAACCTAGACGCCGGGGAGCTGTTTTTT,CASNLDAGELFF
TRBV5-4,NA,NA,TRBJ2-7,TGTGCCAGCAGCGGATTGTCTGCCGAGCAGTACTTC,CASSGLSAEQYF
TRBV18,NA,NA,TRBJ2-3,TGTGCCAGCTCACCCGTCAGCACAGATACGCAGTATTTT,CASSPVSTDTQYF